This TCR beta chain derives from a study of blood T cell repertoires in COVID-19. Study details: Samples taken during acute and convalescent COVID-19 were collected in the United States, Italy and Spain. From T cells, B-cell-depleted T cells, or PBMCs came the material, which was cDNA or gDNA.

V lost 6 bases and J lost 3, with 6 bases in between. There are 12 residues in the CDR3. Germline V lookup: CDR1 SGHTA, CDR2 FQGNSA. How the authors handled the data: Amplification from reference gene primers served as the basis for estimated nucleated cell counts. Repertoires were generated with immunoSEQ multiplex PCR, while TCRdb's copy carries only in-frame clones and drops some. For V, J and clone size, that table is used; D and trimming come from the DNA. Counted here are approximately 130,000 clones, more than 80% occurring once; the ten biggest clones make up 3.5% to 5%. Sequencing used peripheral blood. V gene TRBV7-2 combines with J gene TRBJ2-1; weak D call: TRBD2 (5 bases). The sequence was collected from a human donor in a cohort sampled during active COVID-19. The CDR3 region is CASSGLYNEQFF. Here the CDR3 DNA reads TGTGCCAGCAGTGGACTCTACAATGAGCAGTTCTTC.